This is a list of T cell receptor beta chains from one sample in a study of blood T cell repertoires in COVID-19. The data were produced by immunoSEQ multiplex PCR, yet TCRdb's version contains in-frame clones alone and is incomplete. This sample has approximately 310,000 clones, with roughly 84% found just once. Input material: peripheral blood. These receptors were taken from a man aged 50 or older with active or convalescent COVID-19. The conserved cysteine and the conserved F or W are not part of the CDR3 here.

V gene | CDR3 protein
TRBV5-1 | ASSLAPGLSNEQY
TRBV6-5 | ASSLLTGGTQY
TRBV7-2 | ASSLSWQGAGEKLF
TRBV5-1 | ASSSSSGSTDTQY
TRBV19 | ASSIQQVNTEAF
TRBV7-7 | ASSLGVGQFYEQY
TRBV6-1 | ASSERGYGNTIY
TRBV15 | ATSRDTSGRSNEQF
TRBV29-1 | SGREGQGLNTEAF
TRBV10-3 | AISASGGGVINEQF
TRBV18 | ASSPNPFDEQF
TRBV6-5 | ASGWGDNSPLH
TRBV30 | AWSLRDEAF
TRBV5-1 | ASSPSGRNIQY
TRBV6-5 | ASGGTDENYGYT
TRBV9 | ASSADLSYEQY
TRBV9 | ASSVTSGYAGELF
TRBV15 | ATSSLGANTGELF
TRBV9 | ASSVGRERNTGELF
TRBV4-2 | ASSQGASTNEKLF
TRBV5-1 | ASRALADSSYEQY
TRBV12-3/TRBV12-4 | ATTVGADTQY
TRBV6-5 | ASTLSRAQETQY
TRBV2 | ASRGREITDTQY
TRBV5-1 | ASSYSSGGAVETQY
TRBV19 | ASSIQGTGEKLF
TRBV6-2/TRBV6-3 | ASSYGDRINEKLF
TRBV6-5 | ASSWGGASYEQY
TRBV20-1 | SASRGLNTEAF
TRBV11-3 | ASSPAGTNTGELF
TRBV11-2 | ASSLDWTGSGNTIY
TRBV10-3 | AISRPITGQTSGNTIY
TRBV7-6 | ASSLVSGNNSPLH
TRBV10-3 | AISESTGKNQPQH
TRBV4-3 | ASSQEAGQGATDTQY
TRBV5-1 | ASSFFQYNEQF
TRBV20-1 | SASLDTDREKLF
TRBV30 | AWSATSRSTDTQY
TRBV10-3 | AIRTGDRAYEQY
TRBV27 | ASSRRGGNYGYT
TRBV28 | ASNGRTGELF
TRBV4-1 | ASSQVLRQGAIRKDEAF
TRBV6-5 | ASSSSGTLTEQF
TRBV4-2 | ASSQDTSGSYEQY
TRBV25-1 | ASKGQGDGYT
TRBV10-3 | AISEGGGGYT
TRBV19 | ASMGQYLNTEAF
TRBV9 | ASSVSGGLSYEQY
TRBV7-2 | ASSHTGTASEKLF
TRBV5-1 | ASSRRFSDSSQESTEAF
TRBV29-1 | SVVGQGSSYGYT
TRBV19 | ASSDTGIGEKLF